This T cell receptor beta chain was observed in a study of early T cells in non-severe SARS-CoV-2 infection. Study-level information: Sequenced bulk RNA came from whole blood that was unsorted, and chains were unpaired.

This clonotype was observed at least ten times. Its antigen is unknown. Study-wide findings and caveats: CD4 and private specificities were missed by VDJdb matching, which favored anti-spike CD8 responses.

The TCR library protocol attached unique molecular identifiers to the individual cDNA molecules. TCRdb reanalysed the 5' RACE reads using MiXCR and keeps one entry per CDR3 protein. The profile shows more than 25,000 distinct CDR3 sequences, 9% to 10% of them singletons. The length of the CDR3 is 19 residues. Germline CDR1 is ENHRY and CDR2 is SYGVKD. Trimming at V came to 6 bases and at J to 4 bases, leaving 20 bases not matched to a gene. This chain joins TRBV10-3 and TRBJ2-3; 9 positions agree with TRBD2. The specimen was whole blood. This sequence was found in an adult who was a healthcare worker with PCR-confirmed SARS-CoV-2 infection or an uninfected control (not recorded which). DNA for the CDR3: TGTGCCATCAGCGATATAGGGACTAGCTGGGGGGATAAGGCAGATACGCAGTATTTT. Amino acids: CAISDIGTSWGDKADTQYF.